These 14 T cell receptor beta chains originate from one sample sequenced in a study of shared clonotypes between healthy human individuals. Profiling relied on immunoSEQ multiplex PCR, and the TCRdb table lists in-frame clones only, not all of them. Counted here are about 2.2 million clones, just under 95% occurring once; the ten biggest clones make up approximately 1.6%. Naive CD8 cells, CD45RO-negative and positively selected for CCR7, excluded terminally differentiated effector memory CD45RA+ cells. The sequenced sample consisted of naive CD8+ T cells from PBMCs. The receptors here all came from a man aged 18 to 29 in good health. Some clones in this sample may be carry-over from other donors' samples.

This chain uses TRBV2 with TRBJ2-2; 8 positions match TRBD1. The CDR3 consists of 17 residues. J gave up 4 bases and V 2 bases, and 9 bases lay outside the gene matches. Germline-derived CDR1 and CDR2 are SNHLY and FYNNEI. This CDR3 is CASSESIRGPGTGELFF. The CDR3 DNA follows: TGTGCCAGCAGTGAAAGTATCAGGGGGCCGGGCACCGGGGAGCTGTTTTTT.

The chain has TRBV15 and TRBJ1-2; tentatively, D is TRBD1 (6 bases). V lost 5 bases to trimming and J lost 0 bases, with 19 bases between them. CDR3 length: 17 residues. Germline V gene lookup returns CDR1 LNHNV and CDR2 YYDKDF (reference sequence). The CDR3 protein is CATSGTGRVGANYGYTF. The CDR3 DNA follows: TGTGCCACCAGCGGCACAGGGAGAGTGGGGGCTAACTATGGCTACACCTTC.

V and J are TRBV10-2 and TRBJ2-7, with 9 bases matching TRBD2. CDR3 length equals 14 residues. CDR1 and CDR2 from the germline V gene are WSHSY and SAAADI. The V gene end was trimmed by 0 bases and the J gene end by 3 bases; junction bases not matched to a gene: 0. The CDR3 protein is CASSESSGSYEQYF. The DNA for the CDR3 is TGCGCCAGCAGTGAGTCTAGCGGGAGCTACGAGCAGTACTTC.

V usage is TRBV4-3 and J usage is TRBJ2-6; maybe TRBD2 (5 bases). The V end was cut by 0 bases, the J end by 2 bases, with 11 bases between. The CDR3 loop spans 17 amino acids. CDR1 is LGHNA, CDR2 YSLEER, per germline. The CDR3 spells CASSQEGGSPGANVLTF. CDR3 in DNA: TGCGCCAGCAGCCAAGAAGGAGGATCCCCTGGGGCCAACGTCCTGACTTTC.

This CDR3 reads CASSFHLGGQGMREQYF. Here the CDR3 DNA reads TGTGCCAGCAGCTTCCACCTGGGGGGACAGGGGATGAGGGAGCAGTACTTC. The chain combines TRBV11-2 with TRBJ2-7; 10 bases fit TRBD1. Looked up from germline, CDR1 is SGHAT and CDR2 is FQNNGV. With 3 bases clipped from V and 7 bases from J, the junction kept 15 bases outside the gene matches. This CDR3 has 17 residues. Full variable domain (outside the CDR3, taken from reference TRBV11-2 and TRBJ2-7): EAGVAQSPRYKIIEKRQSVAFWCNPISGHATLYWYQQILGQGPKLLIQFQNNGVVDDSQLPKDRFSAERLKGVDSTLKIQPAKLEDSAVYLCASSFHLGGQGMREQYFGPGTRLTVT.

The chain carries TRBV5-4 and TRBJ1-2; D is unclear. Looked up from germline, CDR1 is SGHNT and CDR2 is YYREEE (reference sequence). The CDR3 is 14 amino acids. The V gene lost 5 bases and the J gene lost 4 bases, with 15 bases spanning the gap. The CDR3 reads CASREENRLYGYTF. The DNA of the CDR3 is TGTGCCAGCAGGGAAGAGAACAGACTCTATGGCTACACCTTC. Combining the CDR3 with reference TRBV5-4 and TRBJ1-2 gives the whole variable domain ETGVTQSPTHLIKTRGQQVTLRCSSQSGHNTVSWYQQALGQGPQFIFQYYREEENGRGNFPPRFSGLQFPNYSSELNVNALELDDSALYLCASREENRLYGYTFGSGTRLTVV.

The rearrangement uses TRBV28 and TRBJ2-3, with 11 bases lining up with TRBD2. Germline assignment: CDR1 MDHEN and CDR2 SYDVKM. After removal of 9 bases from V and 6 bases from J, the junction contained 11 bases not matched to a gene. This CDR3 is 15 amino acids long. CDR3 in amino acids: CASSYSGRVMDTQYF. CDR3 bases: TGTGCCAGTTCGTATAGCGGGAGGGTGATGGATACGCAGTATTTT.

The rearrangement joins TRBV9 to TRBJ2-7; 9 bases line up with TRBD2. V lost 0 bases and J lost 5; bases outside the gene matches: 3. Germline V gene sequence: CDR1 SGDLS, CDR2 YYNGEE. CDR3 length: 14 amino acids. In DNA, the CDR3 is TGTGCCAGCAGCGTAGGCGGGAGGGCCGACGAGCAGTACTTC. Translated, it gives CASSVGGRADEQYF.

About this clone itself: The same CDR3 also results from other DNA sequences found in this sample. The J gene is TRBJ2-2, the V gene TRBV7-8; 9 bases agree with TRBD2. Unmatched junction bases numbered 5, after V lost 0 bases and J lost 6 bases. Germline V gene sequence: CDR1 SGHVS, CDR2 FQNEAQ. This CDR3 has 16 residues. This CDR3 reads CASSLALAGGAGELFF. For the CDR3, the DNA is TGTGCCAGCAGCTTAGCGCTGGCGGGAGGGGCCGGGGAGCTGTTTTTT.

The chain recombines TRBV7-2 with TRBJ2-7; TRBD1 might be the D (6 bases). Germline V gene sequence: CDR1 SGHTA, CDR2 FQGNSA. The V gene lost 5 bases and the J gene lost 2 bases, with 10 bases spanning the gap. The CDR3 sequence is 13 residues long. In nucleotides, the CDR3 is TGTGCCAGCAGCACAAGACAGGCCTACGAGCAGTACTTC. Amino acids: CASSTRQAYEQYF.

V is TRBV10-1 and J is TRBJ2-1, with 9 nucleotides matching TRBD2. The CDR3 covers 18 residues. Germline CDR1 is WNHNN and CDR2 is SYGVQD (reference sequence). Trimming cost V 4 bases and J 2 bases; bases outside gene matches: 12. The CDR3 nucleotides read TGCGCCAGCAGTGGTGGGCTAGCGGGACGCAAACCCTACAATGAGCAGTTCTTC. Protein sequence: CASSGGLAGRKPYNEQFF.

Remarks on this clone: In the same sample, other DNA sequences code for this CDR3. CDR3 nucleotides: TGTGCCAGCAGTTTATCACCCGGGACTAGTCGGTACGAGCAGTACTTC. It is translated as CASSLSPGTSRYEQYF. The chain links TRBV27 to TRBJ2-7, with 8 bases identical to TRBD2. The CDR3 is 16 amino acids. V was clipped by 0 bases and J by 4 bases; unmatched bases: 8. Per germline, CDR1 MNHEY and CDR2 SMNVEV (reference sequence).

The J gene is TRBJ1-1, the V gene TRBV11-2; D might be TRBD1 (5 bases). Germline lookup yields CDR1 SGHAT and CDR2 FQNNGV. V was trimmed by 5 bases and J by 0 bases, leaving 19 bases between them. The CDR3 has 17 amino acids. The CDR3 sequence is CASSTRSGGMVNTEAFF. The DNA for the CDR3 is TGTGCCAGCAGCACCCGCTCCGGGGGTATGGTGAACACTGAAGCTTTCTTT. The full variable domain, rest sourced from reference TRBV11-2 and TRBJ1-1, is EAGVAQSPRYKIIEKRQSVAFWCNPISGHATLYWYQQILGQGPKLLIQFQNNGVVDDSQLPKDRFSAERLKGVDSTLKIQPAKLEDSAVYLCASSTRSGGMVNTEAFFGQGTRLTVV.

The rearrangement uses TRBV7-8 and TRBJ2-1; no firm D call. This CDR3 is 17 amino acids long. CDR1 is SGHVS and CDR2 is FQNEAQ in the germline V gene. The ends were cut back, 5 bases at V and 4 bases at J, with 21 bases in the middle. CDR3 DNA: TGTGCCAGCAGCCTATCTCAGTTGGGCCTACTTTACAATGAGCAGTTCTTC. Its protein product is CASSLSQLGLLYNEQFF.